The 14 T cell receptor beta chains below all came from one sample that was sequenced in a study of radiation and T cells in renal cell carcinoma. Sample time point: blood 2 weeks post-SBRT. Documented treatment: 15 Gy SBRT to primary tumor, nephrectomy 4 weeks later. Libraries were prepared by immunoSEQ multiplex PCR; TCRdb keeps only in-frame clonotypes and omits some of them. The repertoire holds 100,000 to 150,000 clones, with about four fifths as singletons. The sequencing here drew on blood, taken from a patient whose treatment included radiotherapy and nephrectomy. All receptors come from a man aged 45-60 years with renal cell carcinoma.

This rearrangement joins TRBV30 to TRBJ2-5; 10 nucleotides agree with TRBD2. Germline V gene lookup returns CDR1 GTSNPN and CDR2 SVGIG (reference sequence). This CDR3 is built from 15 residues. Germline trimming cut 4 bases from V and 2 bases from J; bases unmatched to any gene: 7. The CDR3 sequence: CAWNPSGGLQETQYF. In DNA form, the CDR3 reads TGTGCCTGGAATCCTAGCGGGGGCCTACAAGAGACCCAGTACTTC.

The chain recombines TRBV6-1 with TRBJ2-5; D is undetermined. Gene TRBJ2-7 matches the end of the DNA better, so the J call may be wrong. The CDR3 has 15 amino acids. Germline CDR1 MNHNS, CDR2 SASEGT. CDR3 sequence: CASSFLRAFYYEQYF. DNA of the CDR3: TGTGCCAGCAGTTTCTTGCGCGCCTTTTACTACGAGCAGTACTTC.

The V and J genes are TRBV4-3 and TRBJ2-6; no definite D call. CDR1 is LGHNA, CDR2 YSLEER, per germline. CDR3 size: 17 residues. V shed 0 bases and J shed 1 base, with 10 bases lying between them. CDR3 sequence: CASSQEVVGSGANVLTF. Written as DNA, the CDR3 is TGCGCCAGCAGCCAAGAGGTAGTGGGGTCTGGGGCCAACGTCCTGACTTTC.

V and J are TRBV28 and TRBJ2-1; 7 bases align to TRBD1. CDR3 size: 12 residues. Germline V gene sequence: CDR1 MDHEN, CDR2 SYDVKM. Unmatched junction bases numbered 4, after V lost 4 bases and J lost 10 bases. The CDR3: CASSSTTGEQFF. CDR3 coding DNA: TGTGCCAGCAGTTCCACGACAGGGGAGCAGTTCTTC.

The chain combines TRBV9 with TRBJ2-3; 12 bases are a match to TRBD2. Germline V gives CDR1 SGDLS, CDR2 YYNGEE. Trimming at V came to 1 base and at J to 4 bases, leaving 4 bases not matched to a gene. The CDR3 has 16 amino acids. CDR3 sequence (DNA): TGTGCCAGCAGCGTATTGGGACTAGCGGGTCCAGATACGCAGTATTTT. Its translation: CASSVLGLAGPDTQYF.

The V gene is TRBV7-2, the J gene TRBJ2-1; a possible D gene is TRBD1 (6 bases). V gave up 0 bases and J gave up 4 bases, with 10 bases separating them. The germline V gene encodes CDR1 SGHTA and CDR2 FQGNSA. This CDR3 has 15 amino acids. The CDR3 spells CASSLAGTTYNEQFF. The CDR3 coding sequence is TGTGCCAGCAGCTTAGCCGGGACAACGTACAATGAGCAGTTCTTC.

A remark on this clone: The germline gene is not matched at one end of the junction; a read error may be the cause. The rearrangement joins TRBV9 to TRBJ2-7; tentative D call: TRBD2 (5 bases). CDR1 and CDR2 (germline): SGDLS, YYNGEE. The CDR3 extends over 14 amino acids. CDR3 in DNA: TGTGCCAGCAGCGTAGTCGCTAGCTCCGACGAGCAGTACTTC. It codes for CASSVVASSDEQYF.

This chain joins TRBV5-8 and TRBJ2-5; 8 positions agree with TRBD2. The germline CDR1 and CDR2 sequences are SGHTS and YDEGEE. CDR3 length: 17 residues. J was trimmed by 4 bases and V by 4 bases; bases with no gene match: 15. CDR3 loop: CASSLGSASGGGETQYF. The CDR3 nucleotides read TGTGCCAGCAGCCTGGGCTCTGCCAGCGGGGGAGGAGAGACCCAGTACTTC.

J is TRBJ2-1 and V is TRBV5-1, with 9 bases identical to TRBD2. The CDR3 covers 14 residues. Trimming at V came to 5 bases and at J to 8 bases, leaving 8 bases not matched to a gene. Germline CDR1 reads SGHRS; CDR2 reads YFSETQ. DNA for the CDR3: TGCGCCAGCAGTGGCGGGGGGGCGTCCGATGAGCAGTTCTTC. Translated: CASSGGGASDEQFF.

As DNA, the CDR3 is TGTGCCAGCAGCTACCAGATGAGCGGGGGGGCCCACGAGCAGTACTTC. It yields the protein CASSYQMSGGAHEQYF. V usage is TRBV7-2 and J usage is TRBJ2-7; 10 bases agree with TRBD2. Trimming at V came to 4 bases and at J to 5 bases, leaving 11 bases not matched to a gene. The CDR3 consists of 16 residues. The germline V gene encodes CDR1 SGHTA and CDR2 FQGNSA.

The CDR3 region has the DNA TGTGCCAGCAGTTTATCAGGGGTAGACATTCAGTACTTC. Its protein product is CASSLSGVDIQYF. The chain carries TRBV28 and TRBJ2-4; weak D call: TRBD1 (6 bases). Looked up from germline, CDR1 is MDHEN and CDR2 is SYDVKM. The CDR3 loop spans 13 amino acids. Trimming took 1 base from V and 8 from J, leaving 9 bases between them.

This clone was counted between two and nine times. The V gene is TRBV7-9, the J gene TRBJ1-4; perhaps TRBD1 as D (6 bases). Germline V gene sequence: CDR1 SEHNR, CDR2 FQNEAQ (reference sequence). The CDR3 spans 14 residues. V gave up 5 bases and J gave up 5 bases, with 12 bases separating them. The CDR3 region has the DNA TGTGCCAGCAGCGCCTCTGACAGGAATGAAAAACTGTTTTTT. This encodes CASSASDRNEKLFF.

The chain couples TRBV2 to TRBJ2-5; tentative D call: TRBD1 (6 bases). The CDR3 length is 14 residues. Germline V CDR1 and CDR2: SNHLY, FYNNEI. V dropped 4 bases and J dropped 2 bases, with 11 bases sitting between them. The CDR3 DNA reads TGTGCCAGCAGTGGCCACAGGGCTCAAGAGACCCAGTACTTC. It encodes CASSGHRAQETQYF.

This clone was recorded a few times. CDR3 amino acids: CASSSAYQNTEAFF. The CDR3 DNA is TGTGCCAGCAGCTCAGCCTACCAGAACACTGAAGCTTTCTTT. The chain is built from TRBV11-2 and TRBJ1-1; D unclear. Trimming pared 4 bases from V and 1 base from J, leaving 10 bases between. Germline V gives CDR1 SGHAT, CDR2 FQNNGV. This CDR3 comprises 14 residues. Using reference TRBV11-2 and TRBJ1-1 for the parts outside the CDR3, the full variable domain is EAGVAQSPRYKIIEKRQSVAFWCNPISGHATLYWYQQILGQGPKLLIQFQNNGVVDDSQLPKDRFSAERLKGVDSTLKIQPAKLEDSAVYLCASSSAYQNTEAFFGQGTRLTVV.